The clone carrying this T cell receptor (beta chain) was picked up many times. The CDR3 runs to 14 residues. Germline V gene lookup returns CDR1 DFQATT and CDR2 SNEGSKA (reference sequence). V gave up 5 bases and J gave up 1 base, with 14 bases separating them. PCR was performed a second time for about 6 to 12 cycles using a sample-barcoded 5' primer and a J-beta primer mix. One entry per CDR3 protein results from TCRdb running MiXCR on the 5' RACE reads. The sample includes about 640,000 distinct CDR3 sequences, under 30% seen only once; the top ten take around 16%. The data are from a study of blood T cells in healthy people across ages.

This TCR derives from a woman older than 75 in good health. The chain uses TRBV20-1 and TRBJ1-1, with D unresolved. Sequencing was done on a sample of blood. CDR3 sequence: CSAEPIRGNTEAFF. The CDR3 DNA sequence: TGCAGTGCTGAGCCGATCCGAGGGAACACTGAAGCTTTCTTT.